This TCR beta chain was found in a study of cytomegalovirus exposure and HLA in healthy donors (dated by TCRdb to the late 2010s). For context, the study as a whole: An earlier analysis of some 600 of the donors reported 250 to 350 Gb of sequence data and approximately 120 million unique TCR beta sequences obtained from about 170 million T cells. An early release covering about 600 HLA-typed donors comprised roughly 300 gigabases of sequencing data and 85 million or so unique TCR sequences. Of the roughly 420 genotyped donors, approximately 81% were placed in the genetic ancestry cluster associated with self-reported Caucasian donors. The aim of the study was to test whether cataloging public T cell receptors could identify signatures of past pathogen exposure. The study profiled the T cell repertoires of fewer than 850 subjects by immunosequencing and related them to cytomegalovirus serostatus. A separate validation cohort of over a hundred different subjects was used in addition to the roughly 670-subject first cohort. High-throughput TCR immunosequencing, statistical association of individual TCRs with disease status, and machine learning were combined to predict cytomegalovirus infection status. In a later analysis, previously published TCR beta repertoires from about 670 donors were re-analyzed and high-resolution HLA genotyping was added so that TCR occurrence patterns could be studied. The later analysis used no new phenotypic data to find candidate immune exposures, relying instead on TCR beta sequences and their occurrence across donors. In an earlier analysis of over 550 of the donors, high-throughput TCR beta sequencing was used to judge whether each TCR beta V gene segment behaved as functional or pseudogenic. Donor age, sex, ethnicity and CMV serostatus were compiled together with the repertoire data. Genome-wide SNP genotypes for about 65% of the roughly 700 donors were used in a later genetic analysis, which treated that subset as a discovery cohort. Every discovery cohort repertoire had been produced on one sequencing platform. HLA typing covered class I and class II loci at four-digit resolution. The number of donors typed differed by locus, with 629-630 for A, B, C, DRB1 and DQB1, 522 for DQA1, about 610 for DPA1, and roughly 450 for DPB1. Because of strong linkage in the cohort, roughly five DR-DQ haplotypes were treated as single units for association and clustering. Among under 450 genotyped donors of the cohort, an average of roughly 240,000 unique TCR beta nucleotide sequences were sequenced per donor, roughly 20% of them non-productive. Study-wide conclusions, independent of this receptor: Most CMV-associated TCR beta chains appeared to be HLA-restricted in a later analysis, and the HLA associations seemed to be driven largely by CMV exposure. HLA typing was unavailable for some donors at each locus, so association tests used only the typed subset. Presence/absence analyses assumed roughly uniform sequencing depth across donors, an assumption that may not hold. When HLA alleles, especially DR and DQ, strongly co-occurred, TCR associations were difficult to assign to individual alleles. The study listed approximately 160 TCR beta chains as associated with cytomegalovirus. For the cohort, immune exposure information was limited to CMV serostatus. The earlier analysis of about 600 of the donors excluded over 15 rarely observed V segments, including chromosome 9 orphons, because counts were too low. The cohort was sequenced for TCR beta chains only, and without alpha or paired-chain data the features that could be detected were limited. Because the 87-base-pair reads could not distinguish some IMGT-functional V segments, including TRBV6-2 and TRBV6-3, those segments were excluded. Most TCR sequences were seen in very few donors, while some public TCRs were found in many individuals. A later analysis found that TCR association rates varied across HLA loci, with DRB1 alleles showing the most associated TCRs and HLA-C alleles the fewest. In a later analysis, several top co-occurrence clusters were reported to appear linked to parvovirus B19, influenza, CMV and Epstein-Barr virus. A further reported finding was that TCR beta sequences accurately predicted the HLA-A and HLA-B alleles for most subjects in the first cohort. At a false discovery rate of 0.05, a later analysis linked about 16,000 TCR beta sequences to specific HLA alleles. A few of the identified cytomegalovirus-associated TCR beta chains were confirmed in vitro to be specific for cytomegalovirus antigens. According to a later genetic analysis, donors in an Asian-associated ancestry cluster had fewer N-insertions in productive TCRs than the roughly 700-donor mean. The classifier was reported to diagnose cytomegalovirus status with high specificity and sensitivity in both the original cohort and the validation cohort. Broadly in line with IMGT annotations, most TCR beta V segments showed up in productive rearrangements about 87% or about 30% of the time in an earlier analysis of 450 to 600 of the donors. Correlated functional status among segregating V segments might reflect linkage disequilibrium, but an unknown experimental factor could not be ruled out. The authors suggested that the approach could potentially be extended to other disease states and immunological phenotypes. A cluster of highly shared sequence variants was judged likely to be a technical artifact of the sequencing pipeline. In a later analysis, HLA-associated TCR beta chains were found to be more clonally expanded and to have lower generation probabilities than equally common non-associated chains. An association between a missense DCLRE1C variant and V-gene and J-gene trimming of TCR beta chains was found in a later genetic analysis and replicated in an independent cohort.

This clone has only a few counts. There is no known antigen for this receptor. No base qualities exist here, and no much larger clone lies one base off it. For CDR1 and CDR2, the germline V gene lists SGHRS and YFSETQ. The CDR3 goes from the cysteine to the phenylalanine over 14 residues. The entry retains the CDR3 DNA only, 42 bases that are in frame from base 1. V is cut by 5 bases and J by 2 bases, and the space between the germline ends is 11 bases. The cohort was made up of about 670 healthy bone marrow donors. Cohort members were all nominally healthy when sampled, although unrecorded immune exposures were likely present. The donor was CMV seronegative and belonged to the group of around 350 seronegative cohort members. A peripheral blood sample was provided by each donor, and peripheral blood mononuclear cells were used for TCR beta sequencing. The Qiagen DNeasy Blood Extraction Kit was used to extract genomic DNA from the blood cell samples.

The library was generated by the immunoSEQ multiplex PCR assay. A mixture of 60 forward primers for TCR Vbeta segments and 13 reverse primers for TCR Jbeta segments was used in the multiplex PCR. Amplification of the CDR3 region of rearranged TCR beta genes was performed with a multiplex PCR assay on genomic DNA. The amplified TCR beta libraries were sequenced on the Illumina HiSeq System as 87-base-pair reads. The paper's data handling went like this. Across the 670 or so repertoires, a later analysis counted 78 million or so unique TCR beta chains, around 11 million of which were shared by at least two donors. A nearest-neighbor algorithm error-corrected the raw reads and collapsed the reads into unique sequences, merging closely related sequences to remove PCR and sequencing errors. To assign V, D and J gene segments, CDR3 sequences were aligned to IMGT reference sequences. For a sequence to be retained, a match of at least six nucleotides to both a V gene segment and a J gene segment was required. A rearrangement counted as productive if the CDR3 had no stop codons and remained in frame with V and J, and every other rearrangement counted as non-productive. CDR3 was defined according to IMGT convention as the region running from the second conserved V-encoded cysteine to the conserved J-encoded phenylalanine. The earlier analysis of about 620 of the donors excluded sequences that lacked an unambiguous match to a single V gene segment. An earlier analysis of almost 600 of the donors classified V segments as functional when productive rearrangements were above 56.7% and as segregating when the standard deviation between donors was above 5%. A statistical classification framework was built to diagnose cytomegalovirus status from the catalog of TCR beta chain sequences. In a later analysis, V and J genes were assigned by comparing TCR nucleotide sequences against IMGT/GENE-DB human TR gene sequences. In a later analysis, CDR3 sequences and most-parsimonious VDJ recombination scenarios were assigned using the TCRdist pipeline. A later analysis defined each TCR beta chain by its CDR3 amino acid sequence plus V-gene family, and excluded reads lacking a unique V-gene family. In a later analysis, 500 to 650 highly shared, low-generation-probability nucleotide sequences were removed to address suspected cross-contamination and a sequencing artifact. For each public chain, a later analysis derived a clonal expansion index from normalized ranks of inferred template counts within each repertoire. In a later analysis, generation probabilities were computed using a VDJ recombination model fitted to out-of-frame rearrangements, and the results were checked against IGoR. Hypergeometric tests were used in a later analysis to score TCR-TCR, TCR-HLA and TCR-CMV co-occurrence, with a repertoire-size bias correction applied to the TCR pairs. False discovery rates were estimated in a later analysis by permuting HLA or CMV assignments 20 times. A later analysis grouped co-occurring TCRs with DBSCAN, adding TCRdist sequence similarity when clustering within HLA-allele-positive subsets. Co-occurrence clustering excluded repertoires with fewer than 30,000 or more than 120,000 public chains, plus five with anomalous nucleotide sharing. TCRdb's version of the immuneACCESS table is confined to in-frame rearrangements and falls short of the full clone set. An unresolved V gene accounts for under half of the shortfall where checked; the remainder is of unknown origin. That table supplies the V and J calls and clone size; D and trimming were determined from the DNA. The sample has over 150,000 clones on record, about 65% of them singletons. The top ten clonotypes cover 2.8% of the sample.

Material: PBMCs. The sequence joins TRBV5-1 to TRBJ2-1; a weak D assignment points to TRBD1 (6 bases agree). The TCR was taken from a woman aged 25 to 39 in good health and CMV-seronegative. The nucleotide sequence reads TGCGCCAGCAGTTGGGACACCACCTACAATGAGCAGTTCTTC. The resulting protein is CASSWDTTYNEQFF. Reference TRBV5-1 and TRBJ2-1 proteins supply the regions before and after the CDR3; the full variable domain is: KAGVTQTPRYLIKTRGQQVTLSCSPISGHRSVSWYQQTPGQGLQFLFEYFSETQRNKGNFPGRFSGRQFSNSRSEMNVSTLELGDSALYLCASSWDTTYNEQFFGPGTRLTVL.